This is a list of T cell receptor beta chains from one sample in a study of CD8 T cells in ankylosing spondylitis. One entry per CDR3 protein results from TCRdb running MiXCR on the 5' RACE reads. The top ten clones hold approximately 6.2% of a sample with about 540,000 distinct CDR3 sequences, 9.5% to 15% of them seen once. Sequenced sample: blood, either unsorted or a sorted T cell fraction (not recorded which). The receptors were sampled from a male donor with ankylosing spondylitis. CDR3s include the opening cysteine and the closing phenylalanine or tryptophan. D genes are given only for firm matches. The size field is filled for only some rows; it gives once, few, many or a size class.

cdr3_length,clone_size,v_call,d_call,j_call,cdr3_nt,cdr3_aa
15,few,TRBV24-1,TRBD2,TRBJ2-3,TGTGCCACCAGTTATAGCGGGATTAGCACAGATACGCAGTATTTT,CATSYSGISTDTQYF
16,.,TRBV29-1,TRBD1,TRBJ1-2,TGCAGCGTTGAAGGGGGCGACAGGGCGAAAAGCTATGGCTACACCTTC,CSVEGGDRAKSYGYTF
17,.,TRBV7-9,.,TRBJ2-6,TGTGCCAGCAGCCGAATAGGGGGGATCTCTGGGGCCAACGTCCTGACTTTC,CASSRIGGISGANVLTF
14,few,TRBV7-8,.,TRBJ2-1,TGTGCCAGCAGCTTCCGGGGCCCTTACAATGAGCAGTTCTTC,CASSFRGPYNEQFF
15,.,TRBV19,.,TRBJ2-5,TGTGCCAGTAGTATAAAGTCTCTAGCGCAAGAGACCCAGTACTTC,CASSIKSLAQETQYF
13,few,TRBV5-1,.,TRBJ1-2,TGCGCCAGCAGCTACAGGACGGGAGGTGGCTACACCTTC,CASSYRTGGGYTF
14,.,TRBV5-1,TRBD1,TRBJ1-2,TGCGCCAGCAGCTTGGGGGGGACAGACTATGGCTACACCTTC,CASSLGGTDYGYTF
13,.,TRBV5-6,TRBD2,TRBJ2-1,TGTGCCAGCAGGGGAGGGAGTAACAATGAGCAGTTCTTC,CASRGGSNNEQFF
14,few,TRBV11-3,TRBD2,TRBJ2-3,TGTGCCAGCAGCTCCCGGGACTACACAGATACGCAGTATTTT,CASSSRDYTDTQYF
13,few,TRBV20-1,TRBD2,TRBJ2-7,TGCAGTGCTAGTATGACTAGCGGGACCGGGCAGTACTTC,CSASMTSGTGQYF